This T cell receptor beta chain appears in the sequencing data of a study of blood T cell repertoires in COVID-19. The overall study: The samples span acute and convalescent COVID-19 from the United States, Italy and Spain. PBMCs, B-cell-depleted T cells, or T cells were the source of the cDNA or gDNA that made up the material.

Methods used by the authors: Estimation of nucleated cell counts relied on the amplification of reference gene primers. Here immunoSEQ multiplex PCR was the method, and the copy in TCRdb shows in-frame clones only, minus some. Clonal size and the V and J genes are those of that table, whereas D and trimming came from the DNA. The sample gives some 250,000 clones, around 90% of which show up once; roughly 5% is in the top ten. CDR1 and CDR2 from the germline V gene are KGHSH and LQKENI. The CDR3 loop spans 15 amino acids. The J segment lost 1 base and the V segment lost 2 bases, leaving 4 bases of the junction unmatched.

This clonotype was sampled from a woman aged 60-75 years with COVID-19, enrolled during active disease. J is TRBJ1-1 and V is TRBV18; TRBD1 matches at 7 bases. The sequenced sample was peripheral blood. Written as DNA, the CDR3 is TGTGCCAGCTCACCAAGGACAGGCACGAACACTGAAGCTTTCTTT. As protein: CASSPRTGTNTEAFF.